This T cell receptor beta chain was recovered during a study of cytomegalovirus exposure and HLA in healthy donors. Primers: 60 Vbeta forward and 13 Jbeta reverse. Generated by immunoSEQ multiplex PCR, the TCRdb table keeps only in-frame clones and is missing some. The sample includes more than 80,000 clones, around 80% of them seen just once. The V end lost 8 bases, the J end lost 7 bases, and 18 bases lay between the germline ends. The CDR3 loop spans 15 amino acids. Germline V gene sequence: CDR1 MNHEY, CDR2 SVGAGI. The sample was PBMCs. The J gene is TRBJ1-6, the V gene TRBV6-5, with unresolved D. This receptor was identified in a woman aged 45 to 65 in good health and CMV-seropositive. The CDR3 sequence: CASAMGRTWNSPLHF. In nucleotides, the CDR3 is TGTGCCAGCGCGATGGGCCGGACTTGGAATTCACCCCTCCACTTT.